The clone carrying this T cell receptor beta chain occurred once. Germline V gene data show CDR1 as MGHRA and CDR2 as YSYEKL. The CDR3 loop spans 15 amino acids. Trimming took 0 bases from V and 5 from J; bases not matched to a gene: 6. The data were taken from a study of cytomegalovirus exposure and HLA in healthy donors. The PCR ran on 60 Vbeta and 13 Jbeta primers. The data were produced by immunoSEQ multiplex PCR, yet TCRdb's version contains in-frame clones alone and is incomplete. The profile shows about 160,000 clones, around four fifths of them singletons. Sequencing used PBMCs. The chain joins TRBV4-1 to TRBJ2-5; TRBD2 aligns across 7 bases. This TCR was sampled from a female donor in good health and CMV-seronegative. This chain's CDR3 is CASSQDQVGGETQYF. The CDR3, as DNA: TGCGCCAGCAGCCAAGATCAGGTGGGGGGGGAGACCCAGTACTTC.